This record looks at one T cell receptor (beta chain) sequence and its context. A junction end diverges from the germline sequence, so it may reflect a read error. This entry belongs to a study of read filtering for tumor transcriptome and immune sequencing. Study-wide context: After DNase treatment, RNA was made into whole-transcriptome libraries. TCR-mapped reads were about 3.5 to 11 million with IR-seq versus roughly 75 to 1,400 with RNA-seq.

From 300 to 450 ng of RNA, a library with molecular barcoded alpha/delta and beta/gamma adaptors was made. Each CDR3 protein gets one entry after TCRdb re-called the reads with MiXCR. The table records about 57,000 distinct CDR3 sequences, more than 20% of them present only once. Germline V gives CDR1 SGHTS, CDR2 YDEGEE. The length of the CDR3 is 14 residues. This receptor was obtained from a donor at least 40 years old with multiple myeloma. The genes are TRBV5-8 and TRBJ1-2, with 8 positions matching TRBD1. The specimen sequenced was a population of CD138-negative cells sorted from bone marrow. CDR3 nucleotides: TGTGCCAGCAGCTGGGGGGACAGGAACTATGGCTACGCCTTC. This encodes CASSWGDRNYGYAF.